Below, one T cell receptor (beta chain) is given with its context. This CDR3 is also generated by other DNA sequences in the sample. Profiling relied on immunoSEQ multiplex PCR, and the TCRdb table lists in-frame clones only, not all of them. The table includes some 200,000 clones, over 85% detected once. Germline V gene lookup returns CDR1 SQVTM and CDR2 ANQGSEA. V dropped 7 bases and J dropped 2; count of bases not matched to a gene: 3. The CDR3 length is 12 residues. The data originate from a study of T cell responses to AZD1222 COVID-19 vaccine. The clonotype was recovered from an adult who received the MenACWY meningococcal vaccine as a control. The material was peripheral blood, obtained 28 days after the second dose of the MenACWY control vaccine. V gene TRBV29-1 combines with J gene TRBJ2-7, with 9 bases identical to TRBD1. CDR3 amino acids: CSGRTGAYEQYF. In nucleotides, the CDR3 is TGCAGCGGTCGGACAGGGGCCTACGAGCAGTACTTC.